The 28 T cell receptor beta chains reported below all come from one sample, sequenced in a study of radiotherapy plus CTLA-4 blockade in lung cancer. Generated by immunoSEQ multiplex PCR, the TCRdb table keeps only in-frame clones and is missing some. The sample yields some 73,000 clones, around 81% seen once. The sequenced sample was peripheral blood, obtained from a patient treated with radiotherapy plus ipilimumab. Receptor source: a human donor with non-small cell lung cancer whose response to radiotherapy plus ipilimumab could not be evaluated. Some clones in this sample may be carry-over from other donors' samples.

This clone was seen once. The V call is TRBV5-1, the J call TRBJ1-2; D is possibly TRBD1 (6 bases). The V and J ends lost 3 bases and 6 bases respectively, with 21 bases between them. Germline-derived CDR1 and CDR2 are SGHRS and YFSETQ. The CDR3 is made up of 16 amino acids. CDR3 nucleotides: TGCGCCAGCAGCTATGCCGGGGGGGCGGATTCCCATGGCTACACCTTC. Amino acid sequence: CASSYAGGADSHGYTF.

The chain employs TRBV29-1 and TRBJ2-1; TRBD2 might be the D (5 bases). The V gene's germline CDR1 is SQVTM and CDR2 ANQGSEA. The CDR3 spans 11 residues. V was trimmed by 4 bases and J by 12 bases, leaving 13 bases between them. For the CDR3, the DNA is TGCAGCGTTGGCCCAGAGGGAGCGCAGTTCTTC. Protein sequence: CSVGPEGAQFF.

The chain links TRBV15 to TRBJ2-7; D call uncertain. There are 15 residues in the CDR3. The germline V gene encodes CDR1 LNHNV and CDR2 YYDKDF (reference sequence). Trimming left V 0 bases short and J 7 bases short, with 16 bases between. The DNA of the CDR3 is TGTGCCACCAGCAGAGATACAGCCACTTTTGAAGAGCAGTACTTC. Residues: CATSRDTATFEEQYF.

The chain combines TRBV28 with TRBJ2-5; D perhaps matches TRBD2 (5 bases). Germline assignment: CDR1 MDHEN and CDR2 SYDVKM. Trimming removed 8 bases from V and 1 base from J, with 14 bases in between. This CDR3 contains 14 residues. CDR3 residues: CASSLPGSQETQYF. CDR3 in DNA: TGTGCCAGCTCACTCCCGGGGTCCCAAGAGACCCAGTACTTC. Supplemented by reference TRBV28 and TRBJ2-5, the full variable domain reads DVKVTQSSRYLVKRTGEKVFLECVQDMDHENMFWYRQDPGLGLRLIYFSYDVKMKEKGDIPEGYSVSREKKERFSLILESASTNQTSMYLCASSLPGSQETQYFGPGTRLLVL.

CDR3 loop: CASSLLGKAYNEQFF. CDR3 nucleotides: TGCGCCAGCAGCTTGCTTGGAAAAGCGTACAATGAGCAGTTCTTC. The V call is TRBV5-1, the J call TRBJ2-1; D call uncertain. CDR1 is SGHRS and CDR2 is YFSETQ in the germline V gene. Trimming took off 1 base at V and 4 bases at J, with 12 bases between the two ends. This CDR3 is 15 amino acids long.

This clone was counted a single time. This chain connects TRBV5-1 to TRBJ2-5, with 10 bases lining up with TRBD2. Trimming cost V 3 bases and J 4 bases; bases outside gene matches: 12. CDR3 size: 17 residues. Germline V gene sequence: CDR1 SGHRS, CDR2 YFSETQ. The CDR3 here is CASSSKTASGGGETQYF. Written as DNA, the CDR3 is TGCGCCAGCAGCTCTAAAACCGCTAGCGGGGGAGGAGAGACCCAGTACTTC.

The rearrangement uses TRBV11-2 and TRBJ1-1; weak D call: TRBD1 (6 bases). Trimming left V 2 bases short and J 7 bases short, with 17 bases between. CDR1 and CDR2 from the germline V gene are SGHAT and FQNNGV. The CDR3 loop spans 15 amino acids. CDR3 sequence reads: CASSLLGARSLEAFF. Here the CDR3 DNA reads TGTGCCAGCAGCTTATTGGGGGCGCGGTCCCTTGAAGCTTTCTTT.

V gene TRBV5-1 combines with J gene TRBJ2-5; no clear D gene. Near its end, the DNA agrees better with TRBJ2-7, so the J call may be wrong. The germline gives CDR1 SGHRS, CDR2 YFSETQ. The length of the CDR3 is 12 residues. CDR3 DNA sequence: TGCGCCAGCAGCGAACGCGCCTACGAGCAGTACTTC. It codes for CASSERAYEQYF.

This clone was observed at least ten times. V gene TRBV6-5 combines with J gene TRBJ2-1, with D perhaps matching TRBD1 (6 bases). The V and J ends lost 10 bases and 9 bases respectively, with 16 bases between them. This CDR3 comprises 12 residues. The V gene's germline CDR1 is MNHEY and CDR2 SVGAGI. CDR3 region: CATTGIGGEQFF. In nucleotides, the CDR3 is TGTGCCACCACAGGGATAGGCGGTGAGCAGTTCTTC.

On this clone itself: The same CDR3 also results from other DNA sequences found in this sample. The J gene is TRBJ2-3, the V gene TRBV28, with 12 nucleotides matching TRBD2. CDR3 length: 18 residues. Germline V gene data show CDR1 as MDHEN and CDR2 as SYDVKM. V lost 1 base and J lost 3; bases outside the gene matches: 8. DNA of the CDR3: TGTGCCAGCAGTTTATTTCCGATGACTAGCGGGGGAACAGATACGCAGTATTTT. Its translation is CASSLFPMTSGGTDTQYF.

The chain joins TRBV7-9 to TRBJ2-1, with 11 bases aligning to TRBD2. Germline V CDR1 and CDR2: SEHNR, FQNEAQ (reference sequence). V shed 1 base, J shed 8 bases, and the junction held 7 bases outside the gene matches. The length of the CDR3 is 16 residues. The CDR3 DNA sequence: TGTGCCAGCAGCTTAGGGCCTAGCGGGGGGAAAGATGAGCAGTTCTTC. It translates to CASSLGPSGGKDEQFF.

CDR3 region: CASASQGRSEQFF. CDR3 coding DNA: TGTGCCAGCGCTTCCCAGGGCCGGAGTGAGCAGTTCTTC. The genes are TRBV7-2 and TRBJ2-1, with D perhaps TRBD1 (5 bases). Germline V CDR1 and CDR2: SGHTA, FQGNSA. CDR3 length: 13 residues. The V gene lost 8 bases and the J gene lost 9 bases, with 17 bases spanning the gap.

The genes are TRBV9 and TRBJ2-1; D is possibly TRBD2 (6 bases). The CDR3 is 15 amino acids. Deletions cut 1 base from V and 0 bases from J, with 8 bases between. Germline CDR1 is SGDLS and CDR2 is YYNGEE. CDR3 residues: CASSVLGGSYNEQFF. In nucleotides, the CDR3 is TGTGCCAGCAGCGTATTGGGGGGCTCCTACAATGAGCAGTTCTTC.

J is TRBJ1-2 and V is TRBV20-1, with 8 bases identical to TRBD1. The germline CDR1 and CDR2 sequences are DFQATT and SNEGSKA (reference sequence). This CDR3 region has 11 residues. CDR3 nucleotides: TGCTACGTCAGGGGGCGAGATGGCTACACCTTC. It yields the protein CYVRGRDGYTF.

CDR3 DNA sequence: TGTGCCAGCTCCCTCCGGAGTGACGAGCAGTACTTC. It codes for CASSLRSDEQYF. The chain carries TRBV18 and TRBJ2-7; no reliable D call. From germline, CDR1 is KGHSH and CDR2 LQKENI. The CDR3 sequence is 12 residues long. V shed 6 bases and J shed 5 bases, with 11 bases lying between them.

The chain combines TRBV28 with TRBJ1-1, with D tentatively TRBD1 (6 bases). The CDR3 spans 14 residues. Per the germline V gene, CDR1 is MDHEN and CDR2 is SYDVKM. The V end was cut by 3 bases, the J end by 3 bases, with 11 bases between. The CDR3 sequence: CASSFRGADTEAFF. The CDR3 region has the DNA TGTGCCAGCAGTTTCCGGGGGGCTGACACTGAAGCTTTCTTT. Complete variable domain (other parts from reference TRBV28 and TRBJ1-1): DVKVTQSSRYLVKRTGEKVFLECVQDMDHENMFWYRQDPGLGLRLIYFSYDVKMKEKGDIPEGYSVSREKKERFSLILESASTNQTSMYLCASSFRGADTEAFFGQGTRLTVV.

This chain links TRBV6-5 with TRBJ2-7, with D possibly TRBD2 on 6 matching bases. The CDR3 spans 13 residues. Germline CDR1 is MNHEY and CDR2 is SVGAGI. V lost 6 bases and J 0 bases, leaving 9 bases between the germline ends. The CDR3 reads CASRGGASYEQYF. The DNA of the CDR3 is TGTGCCAGCAGAGGCGGGGCCTCCTACGAGCAGTACTTC.

The gene calls are TRBV27 and TRBJ1-5, with 7 bases aligning to TRBD1. Germline CDR1 reads MNHEY; CDR2 reads SMNVEV (reference sequence). There are 12 residues in the CDR3. With 8 bases clipped from V and 5 bases from J, the junction kept 3 bases outside the gene matches. CDR3 in DNA: TGTGCCAGCGGACAGGACTATCAGCCCCAGCATTTT. It is translated as CASGQDYQPQHF.

The V and J genes are TRBV7-6 and TRBJ2-3; TRBD1 might be the D (5 bases). V lost 3 bases and J 3 bases, leaving 7 bases between the germline ends. The CDR3 consists of 13 residues. In germline, CDR1 is SGHVS, CDR2 FNYEAQ. The DNA for the CDR3 is TGTGCCAGCAGCTTCCCAGGGACAGATACGCAGTATTTT. The encoded protein is CASSFPGTDTQYF.

The chain uses TRBV11-3 and TRBJ2-3; tentative D call: TRBD2 (7 bases). CDR1 is SGHNT and CDR2 is YENEEA in the germline V gene. This CDR3 region has 15 residues. V was shortened by 5 bases and J by 3 bases, with 15 bases between the two germline ends. In DNA form, the CDR3 reads TGTGCCAGCAGCCGGGGGGCCGTGGGGACAGATACGCAGTATTTT. Translated: CASSRGAVGTDTQYF.

The rearrangement links TRBV9 to TRBJ2-5; 10 nucleotides line up with TRBD2. Losses at the gene ends were 0 bases for V and 1 base for J; bases not matched to a gene: 6. Germline loops: CDR1 SGDLS, CDR2 YYNGEE. CDR3 length: 17 residues. The CDR3: CASSVGASGGLQETQYF. Here the CDR3 DNA reads TGTGCCAGCAGCGTAGGGGCTAGCGGGGGCCTCCAAGAGACCCAGTACTTC. The full variable domain, completed using reference TRBV9 and TRBJ2-5, is DSGVTQTPKHLITATGQRVTLRCSPRSGDLSVYWYQQSLDQGLQFLIQYYNGEERAKGNILERFSAQQFPDLHSELNLSSLELGDSALYFCASSVGASGGLQETQYFGPGTRLLVL.

This clone came up a few times. The chain joins TRBV2 to TRBJ2-4; possibly TRBD2 for D (6 bases). The CDR3 has 13 amino acids. The germline V gene has CDR1 SNHLY and CDR2 FYNNEI. V was shortened by 4 bases and J by 8 bases, with 12 bases between the two germline ends. This CDR3 reads CASSVRRDHIQYF. The CDR3, as DNA: TGTGCCAGCAGTGTGAGGCGGGATCACATTCAGTACTTC.

V usage is TRBV28 and J usage is TRBJ2-3; a possible D gene is TRBD2 (7 bases). The CDR3 covers 13 residues. Trimming removed 9 bases at V and 5 bases at J, with 15 bases between. CDR1 MDHEN and CDR2 SYDVKM come from the germline V gene. CDR3 in DNA: TGTGCCAGTAAGGGAGGGGGGATAGATACGCAGTATTTT. This sequence encodes CASKGGGIDTQYF. The full variable domain, its missing parts supplied by reference TRBV28 and TRBJ2-3, is DVKVTQSSRYLVKRTGEKVFLECVQDMDHENMFWYRQDPGLGLRLIYFSYDVKMKEKGDIPEGYSVSREKKERFSLILESASTNQTSMYLCASKGGGIDTQYFGPGTRLTVL.

The chain uses TRBV20-1 and TRBJ1-1, with 7 positions matching TRBD1. V was clipped by 6 bases and J by 6 bases; unmatched bases: 4. The V gene's germline CDR1 is DFQATT and CDR2 SNEGSKA (reference sequence). The CDR3 consists of 11 residues. For the CDR3, the DNA is TGCAGTGCACAGGGGACCGCTGAAGCTTTCTTT. Translating it yields CSAQGTAEAFF.

The rearrangement uses TRBV30 and TRBJ1-4; 10 nucleotides line up with TRBD1. CDR1 GTSNPN and CDR2 SVGIG come from the germline V gene (reference sequence). V was clipped by 6 bases and J by 8 bases; unmatched bases: 9. This CDR3 comprises 14 residues. In DNA, the CDR3 is TGTGCCTGCTCTCCGGGACAGGGGCTCGAAAAACTGTTTTTT. Translated: CACSPGQGLEKLFF.

In its sample, this clone was seen a few times. The J gene is TRBJ2-3, the V gene TRBV9; D might be TRBD2 (6 bases). The germline V gene encodes CDR1 SGDLS and CDR2 YYNGEE. V was clipped by 3 bases and J by 0 bases, with 11 bases between them. The CDR3 totals 15 residues. The CDR3: CASSGTGTSTDTQYF. The CDR3 bases are TGTGCCAGCAGCGGGACCGGGACTAGCACAGATACGCAGTATTTT.

The CDR3 spells CASRLGTTEAFF. CDR3 sequence (DNA): TGTGCCAGCAGATTAGGGACTACTGAAGCTTTCTTT. V is TRBV28 and J is TRBJ1-1; tentative D call: TRBD1 (5 bases). The CDR3 is 12 amino acids. Trimming shortened V by 6 bases and J by 5 bases, and 10 bases separated the two germline ends. Germline V gene sequence: CDR1 MDHEN, CDR2 SYDVKM.

To note about this clone: The junction departs from the called germline gene at one end, perhaps through a read error. Other DNA sequences within the sample encode an identical CDR3. The chain combines TRBV7-9 with TRBJ1-6, with D unclear. The CDR3 runs to 14 residues. Germline V gives CDR1 SEHNR, CDR2 FQNEAQ (reference sequence). In DNA form, the CDR3 reads TGTGCCAGCAGCTTATCCGGGTCTAATTCCCCCCTCCACTTT. Amino acid sequence: CASSLSGSNSPLHF.